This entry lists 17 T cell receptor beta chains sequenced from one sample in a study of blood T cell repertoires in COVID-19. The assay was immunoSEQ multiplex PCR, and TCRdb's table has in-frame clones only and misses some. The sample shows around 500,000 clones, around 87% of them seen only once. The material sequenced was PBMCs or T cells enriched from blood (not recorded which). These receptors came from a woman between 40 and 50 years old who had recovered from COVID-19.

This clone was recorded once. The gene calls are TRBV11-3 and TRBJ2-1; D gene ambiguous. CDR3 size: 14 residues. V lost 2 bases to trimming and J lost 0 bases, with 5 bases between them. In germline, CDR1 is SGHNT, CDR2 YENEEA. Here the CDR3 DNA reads TGTGCCAGCAGCTTAAGGAGCTCCTACAATGAGCAGTTCTTC. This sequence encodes CASSLRSSYNEQFF.

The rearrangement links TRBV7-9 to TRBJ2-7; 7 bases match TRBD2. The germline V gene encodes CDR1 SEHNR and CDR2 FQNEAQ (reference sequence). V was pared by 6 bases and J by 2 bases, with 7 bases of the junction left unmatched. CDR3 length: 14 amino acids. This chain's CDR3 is CASSSGGGPYEQYF. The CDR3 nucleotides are TGTGCCAGCAGTTCGGGGGGAGGGCCCTACGAGCAGTACTTC.

The CDR3 spells CASSMSTGGNYGYTF. For the CDR3, the DNA is TGTGCCAGCAGTATGTCGACAGGGGGCAACTATGGCTACACCTTC. The chain links TRBV27 to TRBJ1-2; 10 bases are a match to TRBD1. Germline V gene lookup returns CDR1 MNHEY and CDR2 SMNVEV (reference sequence). The CDR3 runs 15 residues. J was trimmed by 2 bases and V by 5 bases; bases with no gene match: 5.

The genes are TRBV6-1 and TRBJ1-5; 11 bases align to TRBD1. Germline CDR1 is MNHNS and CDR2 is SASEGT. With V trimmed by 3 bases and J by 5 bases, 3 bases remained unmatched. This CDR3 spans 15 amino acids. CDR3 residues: CASSDRTGGHQPQHF. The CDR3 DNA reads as TGTGCCAGCAGTGACAGGACAGGGGGCCATCAGCCCCAGCATTTT.

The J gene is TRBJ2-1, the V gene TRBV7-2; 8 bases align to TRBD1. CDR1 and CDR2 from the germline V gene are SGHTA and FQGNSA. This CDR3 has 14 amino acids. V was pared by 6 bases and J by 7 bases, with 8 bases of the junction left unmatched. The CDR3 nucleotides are TGTGCCAGCAGTTTGACAGGGGTTTCGAATGAGCAGTTCTTC. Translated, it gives CASSLTGVSNEQFF.

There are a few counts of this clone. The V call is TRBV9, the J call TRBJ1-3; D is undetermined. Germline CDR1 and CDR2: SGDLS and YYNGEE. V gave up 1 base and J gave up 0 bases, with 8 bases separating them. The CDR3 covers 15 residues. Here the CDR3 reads CASSVRSSSGNTIYF. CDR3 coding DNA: TGTGCCAGCAGCGTACGATCCAGCTCTGGAAACACCATATATTTT.

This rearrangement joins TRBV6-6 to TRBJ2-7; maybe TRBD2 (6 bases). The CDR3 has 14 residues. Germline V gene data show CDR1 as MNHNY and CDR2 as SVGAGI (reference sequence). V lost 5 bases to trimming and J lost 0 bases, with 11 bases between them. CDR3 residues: CASSSGAGSYEQYF. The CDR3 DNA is TGTGCCAGCAGTAGCGGAGCGGGCTCCTACGAGCAGTACTTC.

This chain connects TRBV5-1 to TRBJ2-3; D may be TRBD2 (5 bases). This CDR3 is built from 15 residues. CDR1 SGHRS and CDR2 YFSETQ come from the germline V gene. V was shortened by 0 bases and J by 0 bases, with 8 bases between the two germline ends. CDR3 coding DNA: TGCGCCAGCAGCTTGGGAGCGGTAAGCACAGATACGCAGTATTTT. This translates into CASSLGAVSTDTQYF.

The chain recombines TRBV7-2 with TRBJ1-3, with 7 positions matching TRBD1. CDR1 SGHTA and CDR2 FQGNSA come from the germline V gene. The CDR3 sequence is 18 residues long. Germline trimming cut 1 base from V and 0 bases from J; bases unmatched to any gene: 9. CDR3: CASSLVPGQPTSGNTIYF. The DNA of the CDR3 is TGTGCCAGCAGCTTAGTGCCGGGACAGCCTACCTCTGGAAACACCATATATTTT.

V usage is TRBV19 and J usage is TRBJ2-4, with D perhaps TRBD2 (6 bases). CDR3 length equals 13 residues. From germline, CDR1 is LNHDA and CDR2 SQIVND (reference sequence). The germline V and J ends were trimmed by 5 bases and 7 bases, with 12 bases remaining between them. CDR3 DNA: TGTGCCAGTAGTGATAATCGGGGGAACATTCAGTACTTC. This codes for CASSDNRGNIQYF.

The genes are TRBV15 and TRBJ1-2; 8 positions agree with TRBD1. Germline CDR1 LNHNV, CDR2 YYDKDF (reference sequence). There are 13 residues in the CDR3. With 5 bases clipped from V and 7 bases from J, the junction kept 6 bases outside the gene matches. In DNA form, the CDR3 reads TGTGCCACCAGCCCGGACAGGGTAGGTGGCTACACCTTC. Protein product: CATSPDRVGGYTF.

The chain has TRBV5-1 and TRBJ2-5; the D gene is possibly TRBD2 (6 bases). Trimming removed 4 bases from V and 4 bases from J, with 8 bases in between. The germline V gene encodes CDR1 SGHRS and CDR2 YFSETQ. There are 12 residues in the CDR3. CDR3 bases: TGCGCCAGCAGCCGGGGGACAGAGACCCAGTACTTC. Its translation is CASSRGTETQYF.

The CDR3 bases are TGTGCCAGCAGCTTAGCAGTTTTTCAGGGAAGCTACGAGCAGTACTTC. Translation gives CASSLAVFQGSYEQYF. The J gene is TRBJ2-7, the V gene TRBV11-2; weak D call: TRBD1 (5 bases). Germline V gives CDR1 SGHAT, CDR2 FQNNGV. The CDR3 loop spans 16 amino acids. Trimming took 1 base from V and 3 from J, leaving 16 bases between them.

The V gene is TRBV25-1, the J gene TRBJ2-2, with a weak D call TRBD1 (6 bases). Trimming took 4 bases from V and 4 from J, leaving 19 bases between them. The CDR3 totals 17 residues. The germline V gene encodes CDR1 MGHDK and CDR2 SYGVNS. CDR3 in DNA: TGTGCCAGCAGTGCTAAATCAGGGGTGGGGAGCACCGGGGAGCTGTTTTTT. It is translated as CASSAKSGVGSTGELFF.

The DNA of the CDR3 is TGTGCCAGCAGCTTGAAGGTCCGGCCGGTCCAGGGGACCCAGTACTTC. This encodes CASSLKVRPVQGTQYF. The J gene is TRBJ2-5, the V gene TRBV5-6; D possibly corresponds to TRBD1 (5 bases). In germline, CDR1 is SGHDT, CDR2 YYEEEE. V lost 1 base and J lost 7, with 20 bases in between. This CDR3 comprises 16 residues.

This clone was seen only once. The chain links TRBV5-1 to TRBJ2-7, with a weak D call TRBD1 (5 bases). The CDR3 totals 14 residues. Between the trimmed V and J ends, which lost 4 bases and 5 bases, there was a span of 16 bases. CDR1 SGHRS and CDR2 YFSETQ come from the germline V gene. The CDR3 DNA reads TGCGCCAGCAGCACCCAGGGTAGAAATCACGAGCAGTACTTC. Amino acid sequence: CASSTQGRNHEQYF.

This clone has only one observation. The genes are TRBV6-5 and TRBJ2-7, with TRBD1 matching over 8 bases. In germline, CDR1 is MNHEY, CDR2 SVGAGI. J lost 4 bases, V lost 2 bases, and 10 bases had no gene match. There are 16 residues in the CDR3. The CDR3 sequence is CASSYPNRGNAYEQYF. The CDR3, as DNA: TGTGCCAGCAGTTACCCTAACAGGGGGAATGCATACGAGCAGTACTTC.